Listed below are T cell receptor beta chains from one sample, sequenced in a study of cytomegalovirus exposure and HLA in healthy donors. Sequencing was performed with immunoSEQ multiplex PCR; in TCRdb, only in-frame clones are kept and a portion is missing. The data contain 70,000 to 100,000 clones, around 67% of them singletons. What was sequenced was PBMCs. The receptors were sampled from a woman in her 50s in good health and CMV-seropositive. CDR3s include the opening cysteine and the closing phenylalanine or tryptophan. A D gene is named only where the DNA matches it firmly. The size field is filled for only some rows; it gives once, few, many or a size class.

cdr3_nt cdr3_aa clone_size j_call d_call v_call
TGTGCCAGCAGTTTCGGCGGGGGAAAACTGTTTTTT CASSFGGGKLFF few TRBJ1-4 NA TRBV27
TGTGCCAGTAGTCCCCGACAGGGCGCGCGAGAGACCCAGTACTTC CASSPRQGARETQYF NA TRBJ2-5 TRBD1 TRBV19
TGTGGTAGACAGGCACACTCAACCAGGGGCACTGAAGCTTTCTTT CGRQAHSTRGTEAFF NA TRBJ1-1 NA TRBV2
TGCGCCAGCAGCTTGGACAGGGCAACACCCCTCCACTTT CASSLDRATPLHF NA TRBJ1-6 NA TRBV5-1
TGTGCCTGGAGTGTACTACCCCTAGCGGGGGGGATGTTTGGCACAGATACGCAGTATTTT CAWSVLPLAGGMFGTDTQYF NA TRBJ2-3 TRBD2 TRBV30
TGTGCCAGCAGTTACTGGCAGGGGAAGGCCCAAGAGACCCAGTACTTC CASSYWQGKAQETQYF NA TRBJ2-5 NA TRBV6-5
TGTGCCTGGAGGAGGACAGGGGCTGCCGGGGAGCTGTTTTTT CAWRRTGAAGELFF NA TRBJ2-2 TRBD1 TRBV30
TGTGCCAGCAGCTCACCTTCGACGGAAGGGGGAGAGACCCAGTACTTC CASSSPSTEGGETQYF few TRBJ2-5 NA TRBV7-7
TGTGCCAGCAGTTACTCCTCAGGGGGCGGTGAAAAACTGTTTTTT CASSYSSGGGEKLFF few TRBJ1-4 TRBD1 TRBV6-6
TGCGCCAGCAGCGTGACTACAGGGTTAAGGGAGACCCAATACTTC CASSVTTGLRETQYF NA TRBJ2-5 NA TRBV5-1
TGTGCCAGCAGAAAACAGGGGGGGGACAATCAGCCCCAGCATTTT CASRKQGGDNQPQHF NA TRBJ1-5 TRBD1 TRBV27
TGCAGCGCCGGGTCACGCAGTGAAGCTTTCTTT CSAGSRSEAFF NA TRBJ1-1 NA TRBV29-1
TGCGCCAGCAGCTTGTGGGCTAGCGGGGGGATCACCCTGGGTAATGAGCAGTTCTTC CASSLWASGGITLGNEQFF NA TRBJ2-1 TRBD2 TRBV5-1
TGCAGCGTCCCGGGGGGAATCGAGGGAATAGAGACCCAGTACTTC CSVPGGIEGIETQYF NA TRBJ2-5 TRBD2 TRBV29-1
TGCGCCAGCAGTGGCGGGGGGGCGAATGTCATTGAGCAGTTCTTC CASSGGGANVIEQFF NA TRBJ2-1 TRBD2 TRBV10-1
TGCGCCAGCAGCCAGTCAGCCTCCGGGCCGTCCGGGGGGATACTGTTTTTT CASSQSASGPSGGILFF NA TRBJ1-4 NA TRBV4-1
TGCGCCAGCAGCTTGAGTACAGGGACAGATACGCAGTATTTT CASSLSTGTDTQYF NA TRBJ2-3 NA TRBV5-1
TGTGCCAGCTCAGAATCGACAAGGGGCTACACCTTC CASSESTRGYTF NA TRBJ1-2 NA TRBV18
TGTGCCAGCAGCTTCCCAACGTCAGCTAATGAAAAACTGTTTTTT CASSFPTSANEKLFF NA TRBJ1-4 NA TRBV7-9
TGTGCCAGCAGCTTTAATCGGGGTAACAATGAGCAGTTCTTC CASSFNRGNNEQFF once TRBJ2-1 NA TRBV6-5
TGTGCCAGCAGCTACACCGGGGACAATGAGCAGTTCTTC CASSYTGDNEQFF NA TRBJ2-1 NA TRBV7-9
TGCAGCGTCTACAGGGAGGGCTACACCTTC CSVYREGYTF NA TRBJ1-2 NA TRBV29-1
TGTGCCAGCAGCTGGGACTTGGGAAAAAACATTCAGTACTTC CASSWDLGKNIQYF NA TRBJ2-4 NA TRBV6-6
TGTGCCACCAGCAGAGATCGCGGCACAGCGGGCTATGGCTACACCTTC CATSRDRGTAGYGYTF NA TRBJ1-2 NA TRBV15
TGTGCCAGCCGGCGATCAACGGGTTCACCCCTCCACTTT CASRRSTGSPLHF NA TRBJ1-6 NA TRBV6-5
TGTGCCAGCAGCTTAATAGGAGCCTACAATGAGCAGTTCTTC CASSLIGAYNEQFF NA TRBJ2-1 NA TRBV7-9
TGTGCCAGCAGTGATTCCAGGACTCACACTGAAGCTTTCTTT CASSDSRTHTEAFF few TRBJ1-1 NA TRBV2
TGTGCCAGCAGTGAAAACAGGGGGCCCTATGGCTACACCTTC CASSENRGPYGYTF NA TRBJ1-2 TRBD1 TRBV6-1
TGTGCCAGCTCCTTAAGCAGGGGGTCATCCTACAATGAGCAGTTCTTC CASSLSRGSSYNEQFF NA TRBJ2-1 TRBD1 TRBV9
TGTGCCAGCACCCTATCCTCCTCCCACGAGCAGTACTTC CASTLSSSHEQYF NA TRBJ2-7 NA TRBV6-5
TGTGCCACCAGCAGAGGAGGGATTGAAAAACTGTTTTTT CATSRGGIEKLFF NA TRBJ1-4 NA TRBV15
TGTGCCATCAGTGAGCCAGGGGTGGGCACTGAAGCTTTCTTT CAISEPGVGTEAFF few TRBJ1-1 NA TRBV10-3
TGTGCCAGTAGTACGAGACTAGCGGGGCCCCAATCCCCCTACTGGAATGAGCAGTTCTTC CASSTRLAGPQSPYWNEQFF once TRBJ2-1 TRBD2 TRBV19
TGCGCCAGCAGCTTGTTGTCAGACGGGGAGCTGTTTTTT CASSLLSDGELFF NA TRBJ2-2 NA TRBV5-1
TGCGCCAGCAGGCGTGCAACAGGGGGAAATTCACCCCTCCACTTT CASRRATGGNSPLHF few TRBJ1-6 TRBD1 TRBV5-1
TGTGCCAGTAGTACCGGACAGGGTAATGGAGGCTACACCTTC CASSTGQGNGGYTF NA TRBJ1-2 TRBD1 TRBV19
TGTGCCAGCAGGGGGACAGGGGGCGGGGGCTACACCTTC CASRGTGGGGYTF NA TRBJ1-2 TRBD1 TRBV2
TGCGCCAGCAGCTTGGGGGCAGGGGAAACAGATACGCAGTATTTT CASSLGAGETDTQYF NA TRBJ2-3 NA TRBV5-1
TGTGCCAGCAGCTTTCAGGGTAAGCTGTTTTTT CASSFQGKLFF NA TRBJ2-2 NA TRBV5-4
TGTGCCAGCAGGCCGTGGGGGCAGACCATCACTGAAGCTTTCTTT CASRPWGQTITEAFF NA TRBJ1-1 NA TRBV27
TGTGCCTGGAACGCGGACAGGACGGTCCAGCCCCAGCATTTT CAWNADRTVQPQHF few TRBJ1-5 TRBD1 TRBV30
TGTGCCAGCAGATATAACTGGGGGGTAGAATCACCCCTCCACTTT CASRYNWGVESPLHF NA TRBJ1-6 NA TRBV5-6
TGTGCCAGCCAACAGGGGGCAGGAAATGAGCAGTTCTTC CASQQGAGNEQFF NA TRBJ2-1 TRBD1 TRBV2
TGCAGTGCAAACGGGGTGGGGGGCTACACCTTC CSANGVGGYTF NA TRBJ1-2 NA TRBV20-1
TGTGCCAGCAGGTGGGGAGGAACTGAAGCTTTCTTT CASRWGGTEAFF NA TRBJ1-1 NA TRBV6-6
TGTGCCAGCAGTTCAAGGACAGGGGGCATTTGTGGCTACACCTTC CASSSRTGGICGYTF NA TRBJ1-2 TRBD1 TRBV6-5
TGTGCCAGCAGCTCAGGGACAGGGCCACAAGAGACCCAGTACTTC CASSSGTGPQETQYF NA TRBJ2-5 TRBD1 TRBV7-9
TGTGCCAGCAGCTCCGCAGGGGGATCCACTGAAGCTTTCTTT CASSSAGGSTEAFF NA TRBJ1-1 TRBD1 TRBV7-6
TGCGCCAGCAGCCAAATAGACTTGGGACTTCACACAGATACGCAGTATTTT CASSQIDLGLHTDTQYF few TRBJ2-3 NA TRBV4-1
TGTGCCAGCGCCCCCGGGACAGGACACACCGGGGAGCTGTTTTTT CASAPGTGHTGELFF NA TRBJ2-2 TRBD1 TRBV6-6
TGTGCCAGCAGTTTTATAACCGTCGGGGTAGGAGCTAATGAAAAACTGTTTTTT CASSFITVGVGANEKLFF NA TRBJ1-4 NA TRBV28
TGTGCCAGCAGATCCAACCGGGACAGGGGTCATGAGCAGTTCTTC CASRSNRDRGHEQFF NA TRBJ2-1 TRBD1 TRBV11-2
TGTGCCATCAGCAAACTAGCGGGGGACCGGGGGGATACGCAGTATTTT CAISKLAGDRGDTQYF NA TRBJ2-3 TRBD2 TRBV10-3
TGTGCCAGCAGTTACTCGGGACAGGGCTATGGCTACACCTTC CASSYSGQGYGYTF NA TRBJ1-2 TRBD1 TRBV6-5
TGTGCCACCAGCAGAGAGCGGAAAAATAATTCACCCCTCCACTTT CATSRERKNNSPLHF NA TRBJ1-6 NA TRBV15
TGTGCCAGCAGCGCAGGGGGCTCGGGGACCCAGTACTTC CASSAGGSGTQYF NA TRBJ2-5 TRBD1 TRBV11-2
TGTGCCGCGGGGACAGGGTGGCCTGAAGCTTTCTTT CAAGTGWPEAFF NA TRBJ1-1 TRBD1 TRBV6-5
TGTGCCAGCAGGGAACGGGGCACAGGGGCCAACACCATATATTTT CASRERGTGANTIYF few TRBJ1-3 TRBD1 TRBV6-1
TGTGCCAGCAGCTTTGTTTTCCCGGGGGAGCAGTTCTTC CASSFVFPGEQFF NA TRBJ2-1 NA TRBV7-9
TGCGCCAGCAGCTTGGGTGGGACATCCTTCGCCTATGGCTACACCTTC CASSLGGTSFAYGYTF few TRBJ1-2 NA TRBV5-1